The 14 T cell receptor beta chains below come from one sample, sequenced in a study of T cell repertoires in cytomegalovirus infection. TCRdb independently ran MiXCR on the reads; one entry per CDR3 protein. Among approximately 180,000 distinct CDR3 sequences listed, about 20% were seen once. Sequencing was done on a sample of PBMCs. These receptors were obtained from a human donor in good health (CMV status not recorded). Some clones in this sample may be carry-over from other donors' samples.

The rearrangement uses TRBV5-4 and TRBJ2-6, with D perhaps matching TRBD2 (6 bases). CDR1 is SGHNT, CDR2 YYREEE, per germline (reference sequence). V shed 3 bases and J shed 1 base, with 8 bases lying between them. The CDR3 spans 15 residues. This CDR3 is CASSSAGSGANVLTF. The CDR3 nucleotides read TGTGCCAGCAGCTCTGCGGGGTCTGGGGCCAACGTCCTGACTTTC.

This chain connects TRBV7-2 to TRBJ1-5; no definite D call. Trimming cost V 1 base and J 3 bases, with 4 bases left between them. The germline gives CDR1 SGHTA, CDR2 FQGNSA. The CDR3 has 13 amino acids. The CDR3 DNA reads TGTGCCAGCAGCTTAGTTGTCAATCAGCCCCAGCATTTT. This codes for CASSLVVNQPQHF.

Comment on this clonotype: An end of the junction differs from the germline gene, which may be a read error. The rearrangement uses TRBV6-2 or TRBV6-3 and TRBJ2-3, with TRBD1 matching over 8 bases. Germline V lookup: CDR1 MNHEY, CDR2 SVGEGT. This CDR3 has 15 residues. The CDR3 DNA follows: TGTGCCAGCAGAGGATGGGGGACAGGAGCGGATACTCAGTATTTT. This translates into CASRGWGTGADTQYF.

On this clonotype: Germline and junction disagree at one end, which may indicate a read error. This chain connects TRBV18 to TRBJ2-7, with D unresolved. Germline CDR1 KGHSH, CDR2 LQKENI. This CDR3 spans 13 amino acids. The DNA for the CDR3 is TGTGCCAGCTCACCACTAAAGATTTACGTGCAGTACTTC. This gives the protein CASSPLKIYVQYF.

This clonotype was detected a few times. V gene TRBV4-1 combines with J gene TRBJ2-3, with a possible D match to TRBD2 (5 bases). CDR3 length: 15 residues. V was clipped by 1 base and J by 5 bases, with 13 bases between them. Germline lookup yields CDR1 MGHRA and CDR2 YSYEKL. The CDR3 DNA sequence: TGCGCCAGCAGCCAAGTCCGGGATGCGAGAGATACGCAGTATTTT. This encodes CASSQVRDARDTQYF.

V gene TRBV20-1 combines with J gene TRBJ2-5, with 10 bases lining up with TRBD2. This CDR3 has 13 amino acids. CDR1 DFQATT and CDR2 SNEGSKA come from the germline V gene (reference sequence). V was pared by 6 bases and J by 5 bases, with 6 bases of the junction left unmatched. The CDR3: CSASGRAVETQYF. The CDR3 DNA reads as TGCAGTGCCAGCGGGAGGGCCGTGGAGACCCAGTACTTC.

The table lists this clonotype with many counts. The rearrangement uses TRBV25-1 and TRBJ2-2, with 9 bases fitting TRBD2. The V gene end was trimmed by 5 bases and the J gene end by 4 bases; junction bases not matched to a gene: 8. CDR3 length: 16 amino acids. Germline V gene data show CDR1 as MGHDK and CDR2 as SYGVNS. CDR3 DNA: TGTGCCAGCAGTAAATCCGGCGGGGGGGGCACCGGGGAGCTGTTTTTT. Its translation is CASSKSGGGGTGELFF.

This clonotype came up a few times. The V gene is TRBV11-3, the J gene TRBJ2-7, with 7 nucleotides matching TRBD2. The CDR3 totals 13 residues. Germline CDR1 and CDR2: SGHNT and YENEEA. Losses at the gene ends were 5 bases for V and 6 bases for J; bases not matched to a gene: 7. DNA of the CDR3: TGTGCCAGCAGCACGGGGGGACCGGGCGAGCAGTACTTC. This gives the protein CASSTGGPGEQYF.

This clonotype is termed medium-sized. The gene calls are TRBV7-2 and TRBJ2-5; no clear D gene. V dropped 5 bases and J dropped 1 base, with 2 bases sitting between them. In germline, CDR1 is SGHTA, CDR2 FQGNSA. The CDR3 consists of 11 residues. CDR3 sequence reads: CASSLQETQYF. The DNA of the CDR3 is TGTGCCAGCAGCCTCCAAGAGACCCAGTACTTC.

This clonotype came up many times. V gene TRBV6-4 combines with J gene TRBJ2-2; the D gene is possibly TRBD2 (5 bases). In germline, CDR1 is MRHNA, CDR2 SNTAGT. The CDR3 is made up of 13 amino acids. V was shortened by 4 bases and J by 4 bases, with 7 bases between the two germline ends. The CDR3 is CASSATSTGELFF. The CDR3 bases are TGTGCCAGCAGTGCTACTAGCACCGGGGAGCTGTTTTTT.

V and J are TRBV29-1 and TRBJ2-7, with D unresolved. The CDR3 is 11 amino acids. CDR1 SQVTM and CDR2 ANQGSEA come from the germline V gene. Trimming removed 5 bases from V and 6 bases from J, with 11 bases in between. In nucleotides, the CDR3 is TGCAGCGTTAAATCTCACCTCGAGCAGTACTTC. It translates to CSVKSHLEQYF.

This clonotype was counted only a few times. The chain has TRBV20-1 and TRBJ2-3, with 8 bases matching TRBD2. The germline CDR1 and CDR2 sequences are DFQATT and SNEGSKA (reference sequence). The CDR3 loop spans 15 amino acids. Trimming at V came to 6 bases and at J to 4 bases, leaving 12 bases not matched to a gene. The CDR3 sequence: CSAWNSGIGADTQYF. As DNA, the CDR3 is TGCAGTGCCTGGAATAGCGGGATAGGTGCAGATACGCAGTATTTT.

This clonotype was detected many times. The V and J genes are TRBV24-1 and TRBJ2-7; D tentatively fits TRBD1 or TRBD2 (5 bases each). There are 13 residues in the CDR3. Germline loops: CDR1 KGHDR, CDR2 SFDVKD. Trimming took 6 bases from V and 2 from J, leaving 10 bases between them. The CDR3 region is CATSKGRAYEQYF. CDR3 bases: TGTGCCACCAGTAAGGGACGAGCCTACGAGCAGTACTTC.

In its sample, this clonotype was seen many times. The rearrangement joins TRBV4-2 to TRBJ2-4; D is possibly TRBD1 (6 bases). CDR3 length: 17 residues. Germline CDR1 and CDR2: LGHNA and YNFKEQ. Trimming removed 4 bases at V and 6 bases at J, with 22 bases between. DNA of the CDR3: TGTGCCAGCAGCCCTGCCGAGGGCAGGGGCAACTCAAACATTCAGTACTTC. It encodes CASSPAEGRGNSNIQYF.